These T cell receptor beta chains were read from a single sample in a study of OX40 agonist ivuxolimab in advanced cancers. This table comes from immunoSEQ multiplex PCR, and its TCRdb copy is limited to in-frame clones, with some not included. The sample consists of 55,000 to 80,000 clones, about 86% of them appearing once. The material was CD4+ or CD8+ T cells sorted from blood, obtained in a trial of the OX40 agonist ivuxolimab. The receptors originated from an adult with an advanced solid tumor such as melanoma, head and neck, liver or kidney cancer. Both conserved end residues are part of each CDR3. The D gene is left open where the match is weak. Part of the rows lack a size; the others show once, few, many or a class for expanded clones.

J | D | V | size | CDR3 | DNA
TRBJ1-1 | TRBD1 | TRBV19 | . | CASKDRGFTEAFF | TGTGCCAGTAAAGACAGGGGATTCACTGAAGCTTTCTTT
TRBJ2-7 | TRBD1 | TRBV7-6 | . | CASSPRDRGYEQYF | TGTGCCAGCAGCCCACGGGACAGGGGATACGAGCAGTACTTC
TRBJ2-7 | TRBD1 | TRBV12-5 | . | CASGLAGFVRLDRGLEEQYF | TGTGCTAGTGGTTTAGCGGGCTTCGTCCGCCTGGACAGGGGGCTAGAAGAGCAGTACTTC
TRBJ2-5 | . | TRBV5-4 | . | CASSLGRGETQYF | TGTGCCAGCAGCTTAGGCCGGGGAGAGACCCAGTACTTC
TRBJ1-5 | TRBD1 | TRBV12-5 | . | CASGLPNVGTGNQPQHF | TGTGCTAGTGGTTTGCCAAATGTCGGGACAGGCAATCAGCCCCAGCATTTT
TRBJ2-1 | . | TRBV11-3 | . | CASSLGVSGYNEQFF | TGTGCCAGCAGCTTAGGGGTTAGCGGATACAATGAGCAGTTCTTC
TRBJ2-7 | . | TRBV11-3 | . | CASSFTKGSSYEQYF | TGTGCCAGCAGCTTTACGAAAGGGAGCTCCTACGAGCAGTACTTC
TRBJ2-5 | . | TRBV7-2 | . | CASSQTRQFQETQYF | TGTGCCAGCAGCCAAACACGACAGTTTCAAGAGACCCAGTACTTC
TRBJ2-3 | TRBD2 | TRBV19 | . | CASSIGLAGGDTQYF | TGTGCCAGTAGTATTGGGCTAGCGGGGGGCGATACGCAGTATTTT
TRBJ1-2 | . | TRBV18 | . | CASSPLDGSNYGYTF | TGTGCCAGCTCACCGCTAGACGGATCCAACTATGGCTACACCTTC
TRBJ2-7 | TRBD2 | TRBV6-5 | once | CASSYSPAGGYEQYF | TGTGCCAGCAGTTACTCGCCAGCGGGAGGCTACGAGCAGTACTTC
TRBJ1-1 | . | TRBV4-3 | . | CASSQVLVGGAKSTEAFF | TGCGCCAGCAGCCAAGTCTTGGTAGGGGGGGCGAAGAGCACTGAAGCTTTCTTT
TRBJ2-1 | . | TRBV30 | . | CACRGGRVYNEQFF | TGTGCCTGTAGGGGGGGTAGGGTCTACAATGAGCAGTTCTTC
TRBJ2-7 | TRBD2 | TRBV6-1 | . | CASRPLRDYSYEQYF | TGTGCCAGCAGGCCCCTCAGGGACTACTCCTACGAGCAGTACTTC
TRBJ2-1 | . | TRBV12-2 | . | CASRQTSGGDSYNEQFF | TGTGCAAGTCGCCAGACTAGCGGGGGCGACTCCTACAATGAGCAGTTCTTC
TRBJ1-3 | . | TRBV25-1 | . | CASSEYGRRSGNTIYF | TGTGCCAGCAGTGAATACGGCAGGCGCTCTGGAAACACCATATATTTT
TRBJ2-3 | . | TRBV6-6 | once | CASSYGLPTDTQYF | TGTGCCAGCAGTTACGGGCTACCCACAGATACGCAGTATTTT
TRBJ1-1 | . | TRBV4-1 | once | CASSPRGGRGLEAFF | TGCGCCAGCAGCCCCCGAGGGGGGAGGGGTCTTGAAGCTTTCTTT
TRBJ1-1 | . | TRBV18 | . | CASSPPPFQAFF | TGTGCCAGCTCACCACCACCCTTTCAAGCTTTCTTT
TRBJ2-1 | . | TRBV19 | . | CATLSESSYNEQFF | TGTGCCACACTATCTGAGAGCTCCTACAATGAGCAGTTCTTC
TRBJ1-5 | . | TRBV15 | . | CATSRDPSQNQPQHF | TGTGCCACCAGCAGAGACCCGAGTCAAAATCAGCCCCAGCATTTT
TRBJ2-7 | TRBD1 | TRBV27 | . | CASSLGTGGTYEQYF | TGTGCCAGCAGTTTGGGGACAGGGGGTACCTACGAGCAGTACTTC
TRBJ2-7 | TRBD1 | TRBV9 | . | CASSEGTGASYEQYF | TGTGCCAGCAGCGAGGGGACAGGTGCCTCCTACGAGCAGTACTTC
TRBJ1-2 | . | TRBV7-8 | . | CASSLARLDTRTYGYTF | TGTGCCAGCAGCTTAGCGCGATTGGACACCCGAACTTATGGCTACACCTTC
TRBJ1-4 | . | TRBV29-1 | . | CSVTHNEKLFF | TGCAGCGTAACTCACAATGAAAAACTGTTTTTT
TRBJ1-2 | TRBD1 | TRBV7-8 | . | CASNMDRGLKGYTF | TGTGCCAGCAACATGGACAGGGGGCTGAAGGGCTACACCTTC
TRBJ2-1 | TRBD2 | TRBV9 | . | CASSPRLAGGTYSSYNEQFF | TGTGCCAGCAGCCCGAGGTTAGCGGGAGGGACCTATAGCTCCTACAATGAGCAGTTCTTC
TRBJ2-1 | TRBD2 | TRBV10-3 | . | CAIRRTSGPGGNEQFF | TGTGCCATCAGAAGGACTAGCGGCCCCGGTGGCAATGAGCAGTTCTTC
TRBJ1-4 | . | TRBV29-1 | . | CSVSKTMGEKLFF | TGCAGCGTTTCCAAGACAATGGGTGAAAAACTGTTTTTT
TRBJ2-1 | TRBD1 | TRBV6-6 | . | CASSPGQGQGINEQFF | TGTGCCAGCAGCCCCGGACAGGGACAGGGTATTAATGAGCAGTTCTTC
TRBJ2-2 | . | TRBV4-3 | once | CASSQTITDGELFF | TGCGCCAGCAGCCAAACAATAACGGACGGGGAGCTGTTTTTT
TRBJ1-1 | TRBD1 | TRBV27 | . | CASSSGQGAVTEAFF | TGTGCCAGCAGCTCCGGACAGGGGGCAGTTACTGAAGCTTTCTTT
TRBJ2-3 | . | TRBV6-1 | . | CASTRLSGADTQYF | TGTGCCAGCACCAGACTCTCAGGAGCAGATACGCAGTATTTT
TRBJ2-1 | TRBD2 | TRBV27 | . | CASSLPGLAGVEQFF | TGTGCCAGCAGTTTACCCGGACTAGCGGGAGTCGAGCAGTTCTTC
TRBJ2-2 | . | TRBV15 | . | CATSRATNTGELFF | TGTGCCACCAGCAGAGCAACGAACACCGGGGAGCTGTTTTTT
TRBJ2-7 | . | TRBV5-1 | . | CASSEGTGTKTYEQYF | TGCGCCAGCAGCGAGGGTACCGGGACGAAAACCTACGAGCAGTACTTC
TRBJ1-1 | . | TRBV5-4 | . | CASSSRQEFEAFF | TGTGCCAGCAGCTCTAGACAGGAGTTTGAAGCTTTCTTT
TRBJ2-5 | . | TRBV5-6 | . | CASSLRNGETQYF | TGTGCCAGCAGCTTGCGAAATGGGGAGACCCAGTACTTC
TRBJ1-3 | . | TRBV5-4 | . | CASSHGGQGSGNTIYF | TGTGCCAGCAGCCACGGGGGGCAGGGCTCTGGAAACACCATATATTTT
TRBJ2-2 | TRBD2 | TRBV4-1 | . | CASSPLGGRSNTGELFF | TGCGCCAGCAGTCCCCTTGGCGGGAGGAGTAACACCGGGGAGCTGTTTTTT
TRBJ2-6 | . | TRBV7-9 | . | CASSLAPSRGANVLTF | TGTGCCAGCAGCTTAGCGCCAAGCCGTGGGGCCAACGTCCTGACTTTC
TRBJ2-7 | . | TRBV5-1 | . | CASSLISGAYEQYF | TGCGCCAGCAGCTTGATCAGCGGAGCCTACGAGCAGTACTTC
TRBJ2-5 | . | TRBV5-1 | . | CASRQGYETQYF | TGCGCCAGCAGACAGGGTTACGAGACCCAGTACTTC
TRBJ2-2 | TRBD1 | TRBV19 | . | CASSIRTGNTGELFF | TGTGCCAGTAGTATCCGGACAGGGAACACCGGGGAGCTGTTTTTT
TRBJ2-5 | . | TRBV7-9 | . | CASSPRDPQETQYF | TGTGCCAGCAGCCCTAGGGACCCGCAAGAGACCCAGTACTTC
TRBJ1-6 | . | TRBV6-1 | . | CASSQGHHNSPLHF | TGTGCCAGCAGCCAGGGACACCATAATTCACCCCTCCACTTT
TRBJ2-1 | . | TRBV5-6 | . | CASSFRGGYGSEQFF | TGTGCCAGCAGCTTCAGAGGCGGGTATGGAAGTGAGCAGTTCTTC
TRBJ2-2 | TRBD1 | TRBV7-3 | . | CAPRGSGTGELFF | TGTGCCCCCAGGGGGAGCGGCACCGGGGAGCTGTTTTTT